This T cell receptor beta chain was identified during a study of T cells in Graves' hyperthyroidism and ophthalmopathy. CDR3 size: 16 residues. Germline-derived CDR1 and CDR2 are LGHNA and YSLEER. V was pared by 6 bases and J by 9 bases, with 11 bases of the junction left unmatched. Clinical symptoms, serum thyroxine and TRAb, thyroid ultrasound and orbital computed tomography were used for the diagnoses. The CDR3 regions of TCR beta were amplified from RNA transcripts. When the TCR CDR3 underwent first-round RT-PCR, the HTBI primer set was used. One entry per CDR3 protein results from TCRdb running MiXCR on the multiplex PCR reads. This sample has a few hundred thousand distinct CDR3 sequences, with roughly 13% found just once. In regard to this clonotype: Its antigen is not identified.

Study conclusions and caveats: Model predictions of ophthalmopathy came a median roughly 6.7 months before onset.

The sample was blood. The clonotype comes from a woman aged 18-29 years with Graves' hyperthyroidism. This chain joins TRBV4-3 and TRBJ2-1, with 13 bases that match TRBD2. The CDR3 sequence is CASRPGLAGVLGEQFF. CDR3 coding DNA: TGCGCCAGCAGGCCAGGACTAGCGGGAGTTCTAGGTGAGCAGTTCTTC.